This TCR beta chain was sequenced in a study of blood T cell repertoires in COVID-19. Across the whole study: Samples came from the United States, Italy and Spain, spanning acute and convalescent COVID-19. From T cells, B-cell-depleted T cells, or PBMCs came the material, which was cDNA or gDNA.

The length of the CDR3 is 17 residues. This clone showed up just once. In the original analysis: Nucleated cell number was recorded as an estimate derived from reference gene primer amplification. This table comes from immunoSEQ multiplex PCR, and its TCRdb copy is limited to in-frame clones, with some not included. V and J calls and clone size follow that table, whereas D and trimming were derived from the DNA. The profile shows over 30,000 clones, 88% of them singletons. The source of this sequence is a woman aged 70-85 years with active COVID-19. The V and J genes are TRBV21-1 and TRBJ2-3; the table's TRBD2 call for D was not verified on the DNA. TRBV21-1 has pseudogene status. Sequencing was performed on peripheral blood. CDR3 DNA sequence: TGTGCCAGCAGCGCTGGGTCCTTGCGGGTCGGCACAGATACGCAGTATTTT. Translating it yields CASSAGSLRVGTDTQYF.